Below are 27 T cell receptor beta chains sequenced from a single sample in a study of cytomegalovirus exposure and HLA in healthy donors (dated 2017 in TCRdb). Library method: the immunoSEQ multiplex PCR assay. For the multiplex PCR, a mixture combining 60 forward primers for TCR Vbeta segments and 13 reverse primers for TCR Jbeta segments was used. As stored in TCRdb, this immuneACCESS dataset retains in-frame rearrangements with V and J assigned. A fraction of the clones does not appear; measured against another copy, unresolved V genes explain less than half of the discrepancy, and the remainder lacks a known reason. The sample yields 100,000 or so clones; more than 75% were counted once. The ten largest clones capture approximately 10% of the sample. Sequences were obtained from PBMCs. These TCRs come from a human donor in good health.

The V gene is TRBV2, the J gene TRBJ2-1, with TRBD2 matching over 7 bases. There are 17 residues in the CDR3. Germline lookup yields CDR1 SNHLY and CDR2 FYNNEI. The junction had 13 bases not matched to a gene; V was cut back by 6 bases and J by 2 bases. CDR3 DNA: TGTGCCAGCAGAGGGCCTCTTTGGGAGGGCCCCTACAATGAGCAGTTCTTC. It yields the protein CASRGPLWEGPYNEQFF.

The genes are TRBV5-4 and TRBJ2-5; tentatively, D is TRBD2 (8 bases). Trimming stripped 4 bases from V and 0 bases from J, with 13 bases between. The CDR3 has 15 amino acids. CDR1 SGHNT and CDR2 YYREEE come from the germline V gene (reference sequence). CDR3 residues: CASSREGQHQETQYF. CDR3 coding DNA: TGTGCCAGCAGCCGGGAGGGACAGCACCAAGAGACCCAGTACTTC. The variable domain in full, with the rest retrieved from reference TRBV5-4 and TRBJ2-5, is ETGVTQSPTHLIKTRGQQVTLRCSSQSGHNTVSWYQQALGQGPQFIFQYYREEENGRGNFPPRFSGLQFPNYSSELNVNALELDDSALYLCASSREGQHQETQYFGPGTRLLVL.

This clone came up once. The J gene is TRBJ2-7, the V gene TRBV15, with D possibly being TRBD1 (6 bases). The CDR3 spans 14 residues. The V gene lost 2 bases and the J gene lost 4 bases, with 12 bases spanning the gap. Germline V gene lookup returns CDR1 LNHNV and CDR2 YYDKDF (reference sequence). CDR3 protein: CATSRRVRGYEQYF. The CDR3 DNA reads as TGTGCCACCAGCAGACGCGTCAGGGGTTACGAGCAGTACTTC.

V and J are TRBV7-2 and TRBJ1-2; tentatively, D is TRBD1 (6 bases). The CDR3 is 15 amino acids. Germline values: CDR1 SGHTA, CDR2 FQGNSA. Trimming shortened V by 6 bases and J by 7 bases, and 21 bases separated the two germline ends. The CDR3 here is CASRSPQGPMGGYTF. Written as DNA, the CDR3 is TGTGCCAGCAGGTCTCCACAGGGCCCCATGGGTGGCTACACCTTC.

This clone was detected a few times. This chain connects TRBV29-1 to TRBJ2-3; no clear D. V was clipped by 4 bases and J by 2 bases, with 13 bases between them. From germline, CDR1 is SQVTM and CDR2 ANQGSEA. This CDR3 is built from 14 residues. CDR3 sequence: CSVGLGSATDTQYF. CDR3 DNA: TGCAGCGTTGGGTTGGGCTCCGCCACAGATACGCAGTATTTT.

The chain employs TRBV7-2 and TRBJ1-6; TRBD1 might be the D (5 bases). Trimming shortened V by 4 bases and J by 16 bases, and 17 bases separated the two germline ends. Germline-derived CDR1 and CDR2 are SGHTA and FQGNSA. The CDR3 runs to 13 residues. CDR3 protein: CASSYLPTGRLHF. The CDR3, as DNA: TGTGCCAGCAGCTATCTGCCTACAGGTCGGCTCCACTTT.

The table lists this clone with a few counts. This chain joins TRBV20-1 and TRBJ2-7; D perhaps matches TRBD2 (5 bases). V lost 7 bases and J lost 3, with 7 bases in between. The germline gives CDR1 DFQATT, CDR2 SNEGSKA (reference sequence). This CDR3 is 10 amino acids long. The CDR3, as DNA: TGCAGTGACGGGATCTACGAGCAGTACTTC. This sequence encodes CSDGIYEQYF.

This chain connects TRBV11-2 to TRBJ2-5; tentative D call: TRBD1 (6 bases). The DNA end lines up better with TRBJ2-7; the J call may be wrong. The germline V gene encodes CDR1 SGHAT and CDR2 FQNNGV. The CDR3 has 16 amino acids. The CDR3 sequence: CASSFSVAGVGYEQYF. DNA of the CDR3: TGTGCCAGCAGCTTCAGTGTTGCAGGGGTGGGTTACGAGCAGTACTTC.

This clone was counted between two and nine times. The rearrangement uses TRBV10-3 and TRBJ2-7, with TRBD2 identical over 12 bases. The V and J ends lost 4 bases and 6 bases, in that order; junction bases with no gene match: 7. CDR1 is ENHRY and CDR2 is SYGVKD in the germline V gene. The length of the CDR3 is 15 residues. CDR3 sequence reads: CAISASTSGGIEQYF. The CDR3 DNA is TGTGCCATCAGTGCGTCGACTAGCGGGGGAATCGAGCAGTACTTC.

This rearrangement joins TRBV2 to TRBJ1-1; no definite D call. The CDR3 contains 13 residues. Trimming shortened V by 6 bases and J by 1 base, and 9 bases separated the two germline ends. Germline CDR1 and CDR2: SNHLY and FYNNEI. The CDR3 reads CASRWTENTEAFF. The CDR3 region has the DNA TGTGCCAGCAGGTGGACTGAGAACACTGAAGCTTTCTTT. The entire variable domain, with the rest obtained from reference TRBV2 and TRBJ1-1, is as follows: EPEVTQTPSHQVTQMGQEVILRCVPISNHLYFYWYRQILGQKVEFLVSFYNNEISEKSEIFDDQFSVERPDGSNFTLKIRSTKLEDSAMYFCASRWTENTEAFFGQGTRLTVV.

The genes are TRBV6-5 and TRBJ1-2, with TRBD1 identical over 8 bases. The V segment lost 7 bases and the J segment 6 bases; nucleotides outside the gene matches: 10. The CDR3 runs to 14 residues. The germline V gene has CDR1 MNHEY and CDR2 SVGAGI. Written as DNA, the CDR3 is TGTGCCAGCAATCGGCGGCAGGGGGCAAATGGCTACACCTTC. As protein: CASNRRQGANGYTF.

In nucleotides, the CDR3 is TGTGCCACCAGTAGATCCAGCGGGAGAGGGGCCCAGTACTTC. This encodes CATSRSSGRGAQYF. V and J are TRBV15 and TRBJ2-5; 8 bases agree with TRBD2. The CDR3 is made up of 14 amino acids. The junction had 12 bases not matched to a gene; V was cut back by 6 bases and J by 9 bases. Germline V gene lookup returns CDR1 LNHNV and CDR2 YYDKDF (reference sequence).

CDR3 DNA: TGTGCCAGCAGTTTGATTGGGGGCGTTACCACTGAAGCTTTCTTT. Translating gives CASSLIGGVTTEAFF. This chain connects TRBV27 to TRBJ1-1; weak D call: TRBD1 (6 bases). Germline-derived CDR1 and CDR2 are MNHEY and SMNVEV (reference sequence). Trimming removed 3 bases from V and 4 bases from J, with 15 bases in between. The CDR3 totals 15 residues.

The table lists this clone with a few counts. The chain uses TRBV4-3 and TRBJ1-3; 7 bases map to TRBD1. Looked up from germline, CDR1 is LGHNA and CDR2 is YSLEER. CDR3 length equals 17 residues. Trimming took 2 bases from V and 0 from J; bases not matched to a gene: 7. CDR3 sequence reads: CASSQLKGQSSGNTIYF. The CDR3 DNA is TGCGCCAGCAGCCAACTGAAGGGACAGAGCTCTGGAAACACCATATATTTT.

V and J are TRBV7-3 and TRBJ2-2, with a tentative D call TRBD2 (5 bases). The CDR3 is 14 residues long. V was shortened by 4 bases and J by 4 bases, with 10 bases between the two germline ends. Germline V gene sequence: CDR1 SGHTA, CDR2 FQGTGA. CDR3 DNA sequence: TGTGCCAGCAGCTCCGGACTGATCACCGGGGAGCTGTTTTTT. Protein sequence: CASSSGLITGELFF.

Here the CDR3 DNA reads TGTGCCAGCAGGACGGGGGACAGACGATACAATGAGCAGTTCTTC. Its translation: CASRTGDRRYNEQFF. The J gene is TRBJ2-1, the V gene TRBV7-9; perhaps TRBD1 as D (7 bases). The germline V gene has CDR1 SEHNR and CDR2 FQNEAQ (reference sequence). The CDR3 runs 15 residues. V was clipped by 6 bases and J by 4 bases, with 16 bases between them.

The rearrangement uses TRBV19 and TRBJ2-2, with D perhaps matching TRBD1 (6 bases). The germline V gene encodes CDR1 LNHDA and CDR2 SQIVND (reference sequence). CDR3 size: 13 residues. Trimming took off 8 bases at V and 6 bases at J, with 13 bases between the two ends. In nucleotides, the CDR3 is TGTGCCAGTCGAGGGGGTTTCCCCGGGGAGCTGTTTTTT. Translating gives CASRGGFPGELFF.

This chain connects TRBV5-1 to TRBJ2-1, with 13 nucleotides matching TRBD2. The germline V gene encodes CDR1 SGHRS and CDR2 YFSETQ. J gave up 6 bases and V 4 bases, and 4 bases lay outside the gene matches. CDR3 length: 15 residues. Written as DNA, the CDR3 is TGCGCCAGCAGCCTGACTAGCGGGGGGCCCAATGAGCAGTTCTTC. Residues: CASSLTSGGPNEQFF.

The chain carries TRBV5-5 and TRBJ2-7; 11 nucleotides align to TRBD2. The germline V gene encodes CDR1 SGHKS and CDR2 YYEKEE (reference sequence). With V trimmed by 0 bases and J by 0 bases, 5 bases remained unmatched. CDR3 length equals 17 residues. DNA for the CDR3: TGTGCCAGCAGCTTGGCCCCAGGACTAGCGGGCTCCTACGAGCAGTACTTC. Translated: CASSLAPGLAGSYEQYF.

The rearrangement uses TRBV7-3 and TRBJ2-3, with TRBD2 matching over 13 bases. Trimming removed 6 bases from V and 4 bases from J; junction bases left unmatched: 4. CDR1 is SGHTA and CDR2 is FQGTGA in the germline V gene. CDR3 length equals 15 residues. The CDR3 region is CASRPGLAGADTQYF. The CDR3 nucleotides read TGTGCCAGCAGACCCGGACTAGCGGGGGCAGATACGCAGTATTTT.

V gene TRBV30 combines with J gene TRBJ1-1; D is unclear. This CDR3 has 13 amino acids. Deletions cut 3 bases from V and 3 bases from J, with 11 bases between. Germline assignment: CDR1 GTSNPN and CDR2 SVGIG (reference sequence). CDR3: CAWRGREDTEAFF. CDR3 coding DNA: TGTGCCTGGAGAGGTAGGGAGGACACTGAAGCTTTCTTT.

The chain joins TRBV5-1 to TRBJ2-7; 9 bases agree with TRBD1. Trimming removed 0 bases from V and 5 bases from J; junction bases left unmatched: 3. This CDR3 is 14 amino acids long. Germline V gene lookup returns CDR1 SGHRS and CDR2 YFSETQ. The CDR3 DNA is TGCGCCAGCAGCTTGGGGGGACAGGGCCACGAGCAGTACTTC. Translated: CASSLGGQGHEQYF.

The V gene is TRBV27, the J gene TRBJ1-1, with a possible D match to TRBD1 (5 bases). CDR1 and CDR2 from the germline V gene are MNHEY and SMNVEV (reference sequence). The CDR3 loop spans 13 amino acids. Trimming pared 4 bases from V and 8 bases from J, leaving 14 bases between. CDR3 nucleotides: TGTGCCAGCAGTTGGGCTTGGCGGGGCGAAGCTTTCTTT. This gives the protein CASSWAWRGEAFF.

The chain combines TRBV10-3 with TRBJ2-3; D might be TRBD1 (5 bases). Trimming removed 4 bases at V and 1 base at J, with 9 bases between. This CDR3 comprises 14 residues. Germline-derived CDR1 and CDR2 are ENHRY and SYGVKD. The CDR3: CAISALGGTDTQYF. The CDR3 DNA is TGTGCCATCAGTGCTTTAGGGGGCACAGATACGCAGTATTTT.

The chain carries TRBV19 and TRBJ2-2; D possibly corresponds to TRBD2 (5 bases). V dropped 5 bases and J dropped 1 base, with 11 bases sitting between them. The CDR3 is 15 residues long. Germline assignment: CDR1 LNHDA and CDR2 SQIVND (reference sequence). The CDR3, as DNA: TGTGCCAGTAGTCTCGGGGTAAGGAACACCGGGGAGCTGTTTTTT. Translating gives CASSLGVRNTGELFF.

The chain couples TRBV10-3 to TRBJ2-7, with 16 bases fitting TRBD2. This CDR3 is built from 17 residues. J was trimmed by 3 bases and V by 4 bases; bases with no gene match: 6. Per germline, CDR1 ENHRY and CDR2 SYGVKD. CDR3 sequence (DNA): TGTGCCATCAGTGGCGGGACTAGCGGGAGGGCCGACTACGAGCAGTACTTC. Amino acids: CAISGGTSGRADYEQYF.

On this clone: Other DNA variants within this sample encode the same CDR3. This chain links TRBV15 with TRBJ2-1; D uncertain. V lost 0 bases and J 4 bases, leaving 7 bases between the germline ends. The V gene's germline CDR1 is LNHNV and CDR2 YYDKDF (reference sequence). The CDR3 has 14 amino acids. CDR3 region: CATSRDRGYNEQFF. CDR3 DNA: TGTGCCACCAGCAGAGATCGAGGATACAATGAGCAGTTCTTC.